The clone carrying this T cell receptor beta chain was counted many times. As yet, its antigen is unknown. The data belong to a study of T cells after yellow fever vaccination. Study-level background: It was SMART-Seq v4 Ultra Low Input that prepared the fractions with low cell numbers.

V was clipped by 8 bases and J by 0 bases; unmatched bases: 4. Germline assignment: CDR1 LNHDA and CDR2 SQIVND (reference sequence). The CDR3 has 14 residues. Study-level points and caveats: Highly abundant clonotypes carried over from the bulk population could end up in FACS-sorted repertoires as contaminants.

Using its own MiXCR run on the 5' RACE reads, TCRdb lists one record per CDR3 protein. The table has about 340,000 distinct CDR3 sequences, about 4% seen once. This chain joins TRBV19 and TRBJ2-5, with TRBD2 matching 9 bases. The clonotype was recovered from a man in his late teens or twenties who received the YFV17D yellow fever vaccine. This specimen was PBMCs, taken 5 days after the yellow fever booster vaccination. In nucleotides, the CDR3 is TGTGCCAGTGGGACTAGCTTCTACCAAGAGACCCAGTACTTC. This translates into CASGTSFYQETQYF.